This T cell receptor (beta chain) comes out of a study of blood T cell repertoires in COVID-19. Study at large: COVID-19 samples from acute and convalescent phases originated in the United States, Italy and Spain. Nucleic acid was either cDNA or gDNA, and it came from T cells, B-cell-depleted T cells, or PBMCs.

Original analysis: Counts of nucleated cells, estimated from reference gene primer amplification, were obtained. This table comes from immunoSEQ multiplex PCR, and its TCRdb copy is limited to in-frame clones, with some not included. The V and J calls and clone size come from that table; D and trimming were worked out from the DNA. This table holds roughly 200,000 clones, around nine tenths found once. The CDR3 extends over 14 amino acids. The germline V gene has CDR1 MNHEY and CDR2 SVGEGT. The ends were cut back, 6 bases at V and 6 bases at J, with 15 bases in the middle. The V call is TRBV6-2 or TRBV6-3, the J call TRBJ2-1, with D maybe TRBD2 (5 bases). This receptor was identified in a man in his forties with acute or convalescent COVID-19. Sequenced sample: peripheral blood. The chain's CDR3 is CASSLAARANEQFF. The CDR3 DNA sequence: TGTGCCAGCAGCCTAGCTGCGAGGGCCAATGAGCAGTTCTTC.